Shown below are 3 T cell receptor beta chains from a single sample sequenced in a study of T cells after yellow fever vaccination. MiXCR, applied by TCRdb to the 5' RACE reads, yields one record per CDR3 protein. There are around 530,000 distinct CDR3 sequences in the sample; about a sixth occur only once, and around 16% lies in the top ten. Sequences were derived from PBMCs, sampled around 5 days after the first yellow fever vaccination. All receptors derive from a young man who received the YFV17D yellow fever vaccine.

The gene calls are TRBV7-2 and TRBJ1-4; a possible D gene is TRBD1 (5 bases). The CDR3 is 15 amino acids. Germline lookup yields CDR1 SGHTA and CDR2 FQGNSA. The germline V and J ends were trimmed by 5 bases and 8 bases, with 18 bases remaining between them. The CDR3 loop reads CASSPGANVGEKLFF. The CDR3 DNA reads TGTGCCAGCAGCCCCGGGGCCAACGTGGGAGAAAAACTGTTTTTT.

CDR3 protein: CASSIWPDTQYF. CDR3 bases: TGTGCCAGTAGTATATGGCCAGATACGCAGTATTTT. The chain is built from TRBV19 and TRBJ2-3, with no clear D. V lost 2 bases to trimming and J lost 4 bases, with 4 bases between them. CDR1 is LNHDA, CDR2 SQIVND, per germline (reference sequence). CDR3 length: 12 amino acids.

The chain employs TRBV7-8 and TRBJ2-7, with 12 bases identical to TRBD2. The V gene's germline CDR1 is SGHVS and CDR2 FQNEAQ. The CDR3 contains 16 residues. V lost 6 bases and J lost 4; bases outside the gene matches: 10. CDR3 coding DNA: TGTGCCAGCAGTATAGCCATCCTAGCGGGGGGGTACGAGCAGTACTTC. It is translated as CASSIAILAGGYEQYF.